This T cell receptor (beta chain) is from a study of blood T cells in healthy people across ages. For the second PCR, which ran for about 6 to 11 cycles, a sample-barcoded 5' primer and a J-beta primer mix were used. Individual samples furnished no less than 2.5 million CDR3-containing paired-end reads apiece. TCRdb ran MiXCR on the 5' RACE reads and lists one entry per CDR3 protein. In the table there are about 1.4 million distinct CDR3 sequences, 55% to 75% of which are singletons. This CDR3 region has 15 residues. CDR1 and CDR2 from the germline V gene are SNHLY and FYNNEI. With 1 base clipped from V and 3 bases from J, the junction kept 6 bases outside the gene matches. Notes on this clonotype: What it binds is not known.

The study, taken as a whole, reports: A strong correlation was seen between TCR beta diversity and naive T cell percentage.

The rearrangement uses TRBV2 and TRBJ2-7, with TRBD2 matching 7 bases. The sequence came from a man aged 18 to 30 in good health. The material sequenced was blood. The CDR3 protein is CASSEVGGEGYEQYF. The CDR3 DNA reads as TGTGCCAGCAGTGAAGTTGGGGGGGAAGGCTACGAGCAGTACTTC.